The clone carrying this T cell receptor beta chain occurred a few times. This record comes from a study of T-cell memory formation after mild COVID-19. Using its own MiXCR run on the 5' RACE reads, TCRdb lists one record per CDR3 protein. The sample has over 500,000 distinct CDR3 sequences; approximately 15% are singletons. There are 16 residues in the CDR3. The germline V and J ends were trimmed by 2 bases and 6 bases, with 16 bases remaining between them. Per germline, CDR1 KGHDR and CDR2 SFDVKD. Specimen: PBMCs or a T cell subset sorted from them (not recorded which). This clonotype was sampled from an adult woman who had mild COVID-19 (a few samples of this study predate the infection). Cell type and time point are not known. The chain has TRBV24-1 and TRBJ2-1; TRBD1 is a possible D gene (6 bases). CDR3 sequence (DNA): TGTGCCACCAGTGATTCGGTCAGGGGATTTGCCAATGAGCAGTTCTTC. This sequence encodes CATSDSVRGFANEQFF.